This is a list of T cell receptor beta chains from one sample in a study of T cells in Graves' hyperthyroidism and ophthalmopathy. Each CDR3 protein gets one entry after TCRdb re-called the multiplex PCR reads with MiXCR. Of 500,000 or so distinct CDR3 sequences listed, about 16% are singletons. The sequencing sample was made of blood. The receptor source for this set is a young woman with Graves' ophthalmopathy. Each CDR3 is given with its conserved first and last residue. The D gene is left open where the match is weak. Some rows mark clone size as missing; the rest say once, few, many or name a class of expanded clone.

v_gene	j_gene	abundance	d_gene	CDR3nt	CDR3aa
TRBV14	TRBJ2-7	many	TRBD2	TGTGCCAGCAGCCGGGTAGGGACTAGCGGGAGGAACGAGCAGTACTTC	CASSRVGTSGRNEQYF
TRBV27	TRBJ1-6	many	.	TGTGCCAGCAGTTTATCCAGGGTATTGGCGTCACCCCTCCACTTT	CASSLSRVLASPLHF
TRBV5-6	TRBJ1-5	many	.	TGTGCCAGCAGCTTGGCGGCGAGCCTTTGGCCCCAGCATTTT	CASSLAASLWPQHF
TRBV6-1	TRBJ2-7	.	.	TGTGCCAGCAGCCCTCCCGTGGGGCGGGAGCAGTACTTC	CASSPPVGREQYF
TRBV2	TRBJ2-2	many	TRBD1	TGTGCCAGCAGTGGGGACAGCCACACCGGGGAGCTGTTTTTT	CASSGDSHTGELFF
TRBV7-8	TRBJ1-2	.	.	TGTGCCAGCAGCCCTCGGGTCGGTTATGGCTACACCTTC	CASSPRVGYGYTF
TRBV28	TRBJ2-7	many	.	TGTGCCAGCAGTGAGAGTCGCTCCTACGAGCAGTACTTC	CASSESRSYEQYF
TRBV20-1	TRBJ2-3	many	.	TGCAGTGCTAGAGAGGAGGCGGTGTCAACAGATACGCAGTATTTT	CSAREEAVSTDTQYF
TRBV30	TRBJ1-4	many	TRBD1	TGTGCCTGGAGTCGCACAGGGGGCCTTGAAAAACTGTTTTTT	CAWSRTGGLEKLFF
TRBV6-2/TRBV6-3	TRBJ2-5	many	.	TGTGCCAGCAGTCCCAGGACAGTCCTTAAAGAGACCCAGTACTTC	CASSPRTVLKETQYF
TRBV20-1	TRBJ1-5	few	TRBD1	TGCAGTGCTAGAGACGAGAGGACAGGGGAGGCCGGGGGTCAGCCCCAGCATTTT	CSARDERTGEAGGQPQHF
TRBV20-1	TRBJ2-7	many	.	TGCAGTGCTAGGTGGACGGAGGGGAACTACGAGCAGTACTTC	CSARWTEGNYEQYF
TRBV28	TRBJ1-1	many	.	TGTGCCAGCAGCCTACCGGGATTTAGGACTGAAGCTTTCTTT	CASSLPGFRTEAFF
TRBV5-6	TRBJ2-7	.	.	TGTGCCAGCAGCTTGTGGGACTCTCACTACGAGCAGTACTTC	CASSLWDSHYEQYF
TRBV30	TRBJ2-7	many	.	TGTGCCTGGAGTGTATACGGGGCCTTCTACGAGCAGTACTTC	CAWSVYGAFYEQYF
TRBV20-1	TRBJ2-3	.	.	TGCAGTGCTAGAGAAACCCTTACAGATACGCAGTATTTT	CSARETLTDTQYF
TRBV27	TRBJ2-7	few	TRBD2	TGTGCCAGCTCGGGACTAGCGGGAGGGAAAATCACCTACGAGCAGTACTTC	CASSGLAGGKITYEQYF
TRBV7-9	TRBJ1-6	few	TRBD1	TGTGCCAGCAGCTACGGCAGGGGGCGAAAGTCACCCCTCCACTTT	CASSYGRGRKSPLHF
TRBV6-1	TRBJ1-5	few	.	TGTGCCAGCAGTGAATTAGCTGAGGCCCAGCATTTT	CASSELAEAQHF
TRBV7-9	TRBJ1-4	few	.	TGTGCCAGCAGCTTATCCACCAGGTTTAATGAAAAACTGTTTTTT	CASSLSTRFNEKLFF
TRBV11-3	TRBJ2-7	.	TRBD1	TGTGCCAGCAGCTTAAGGGGCGACAGGGCCGAGCAGTACTTC	CASSLRGDRAEQYF
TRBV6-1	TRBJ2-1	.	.	TGTGCCAGCAGTGAGCAAAATCCGCTGCAGGGGGGCCTCTTC	CASSEQNPLQGGLF
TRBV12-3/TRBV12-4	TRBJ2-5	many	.	TGTGCCAGCAAGGTGGAAGAGACCCAGTACTTC	CASKVEETQYF
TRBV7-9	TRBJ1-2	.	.	TGTGCCAGCAGCACTAGGGTCTATGGCTACACCTTC	CASSTRVYGYTF
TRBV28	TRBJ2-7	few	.	TGTGCCAGCAGTACTCGGACAGGCTGGAGGGTGCAGTACTTC	CASSTRTGWRVQYF
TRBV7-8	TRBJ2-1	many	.	TGTGCCAGCAGCTTAGTGGGGTGGAGGGCTGAGCAGTTCTTC	CASSLVGWRAEQFF
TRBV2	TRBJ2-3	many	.	TGTGCCAGCGAGCCACGCACAGATACGCAGTATTTT	CASEPRTDTQYF
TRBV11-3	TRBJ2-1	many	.	TGTGCCAGCAGCTTAGAATTAGTGGGTGTCAATGAGCAGTTCTTC	CASSLELVGVNEQFF
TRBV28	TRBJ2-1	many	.	TGTGCCAGCAGTCCTCACCGGAGCTCCTACAATGAGCAGTTCTTC	CASSPHRSSYNEQFF
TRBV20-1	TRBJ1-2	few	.	TGCAGTGCTAGAGGAAAGGACTATGGCTACACCTTC	CSARGKDYGYTF
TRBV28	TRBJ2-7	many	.	TGTGCCAGCAGTTACCGTTACGAGCAGTACTTC	CASSYRYEQYF
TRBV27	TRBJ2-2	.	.	TGTGCCAGCAGCGCCTTGTTGGGGCGGCACACCGGGGAGCTGTTTTTT	CASSALLGRHTGELFF
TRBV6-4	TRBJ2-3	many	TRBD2	TGTGCCAGCAGTCCACTAGCGGGAGCGGCAGATACGCAGTATTTT	CASSPLAGAADTQYF
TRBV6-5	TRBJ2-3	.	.	TGTGCCAGCAGTTACTCAGCGGATAACACAGATACGCAGTATTTT	CASSYSADNTDTQYF
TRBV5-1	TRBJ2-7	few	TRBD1	TGCGCCAGCAGCTCGGGACAGGGTTCTTGGGAGCAGTACTTC	CASSSGQGSWEQYF
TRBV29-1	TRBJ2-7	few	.	TGCAGCGTTGGCTCTGATGACGGGTTCTACGAGCAGTACTTC	CSVGSDDGFYEQYF
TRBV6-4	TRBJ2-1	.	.	TGTGCCAGCAGTGAAACTCGCTACAATGAGCAGTTCTTC	CASSETRYNEQFF
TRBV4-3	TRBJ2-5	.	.	TGCGCCAGCAGCCAAGATTTAGAGCCAACTAGGCAGCAAGAGACCCAGTACTTC	CASSQDLEPTRQQETQYF
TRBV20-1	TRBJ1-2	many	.	TGCAGTGCTATCGGAATATGGGACTATGGCTACACCTTC	CSAIGIWDYGYTF
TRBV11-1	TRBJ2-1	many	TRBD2	TGTGCCAGCAGCGGCCAACTAGCGGCTAGCTCCTACAATGAGCAGTTCTTC	CASSGQLAASSYNEQFF
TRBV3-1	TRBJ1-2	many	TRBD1	TGTGCCAGCAGCTACCTCGGGACAGCTTATGGCTACACCTTC	CASSYLGTAYGYTF
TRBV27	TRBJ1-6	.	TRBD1	TGTGCCAGCAGTTTATGGGGGACAGGGACTTCTAATTCACCCCTCCACTTT	CASSLWGTGTSNSPLHF
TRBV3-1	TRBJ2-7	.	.	TGTGCCAGCAGCGTAGGGGCAGCGTCCTACGAGCAGTACTTC	CASSVGAASYEQYF
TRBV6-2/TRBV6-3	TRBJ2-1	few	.	TGTGCCAGCAGCCCCTCAAGCCCTGTAAGGGTCGACAATGAGCAGTTCTTC	CASSPSSPVRVDNEQFF
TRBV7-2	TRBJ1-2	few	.	TGTGCCAGCAGGGCCTCGCGGGGTGGGTCTTATGGCTACACCTTC	CASRASRGGSYGYTF
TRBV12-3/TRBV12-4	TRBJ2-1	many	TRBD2	TGTGCCAGCAGTTTATTGTCCGGACTAGCGCACAATGAGCAGTTCTTC	CASSLLSGLAHNEQFF
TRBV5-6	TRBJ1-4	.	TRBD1	TGTGCCAGCAGCTGGACAGGGGGACTTGGTGAAAAACTGTTTTTT	CASSWTGGLGEKLFF
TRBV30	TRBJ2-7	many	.	TGTGCCTGGAGTGCCTTGGGGGGACAGAGGTACGAGCAGTACTTC	CAWSALGGQRYEQYF
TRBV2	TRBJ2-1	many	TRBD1	TGTGCCAGCAGTGAACCCGGACAGGTGAACAATGAGCAGTTCTTC	CASSEPGQVNNEQFF
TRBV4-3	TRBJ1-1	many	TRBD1	TGCGCCAGCAGCCTATTGGGACAGATGAACACTGAAGCTTTCTTT	CASSLLGQMNTEAFF
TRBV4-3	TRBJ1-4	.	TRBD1	TGCGCCAGCAGCCAAGAGACAGGGACCACAAATGAAAAACTGTTTTTT	CASSQETGTTNEKLFF
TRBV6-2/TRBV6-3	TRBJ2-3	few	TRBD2	TGTGCCAGCGGCCCTAGCGGGAGGCTGGCAGATACGCAGTATTTT	CASGPSGRLADTQYF
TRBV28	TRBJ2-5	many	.	TGTGCCAGCAGTTTATCCTTCCGGGAGGAGACCCAGTACTTC	CASSLSFREETQYF
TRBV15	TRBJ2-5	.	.	TGTGCCACCAGCAGAGATGGGAGGCGGTCCTGGACCCAGTACTTC	CATSRDGRRSWTQYF
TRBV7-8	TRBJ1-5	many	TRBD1	TGTGCCAGCAGCTCCTGGACAGGGCCGCAGCCCCAGCATTTT	CASSSWTGPQPQHF
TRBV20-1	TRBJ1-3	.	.	TGCAGTGCTAGAGGACAGGGAAACACCATATATTTT	CSARGQGNTIYF
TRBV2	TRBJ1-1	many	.	TGTGCCTCCGGCCCTCCAGGGCTTAATCGAGCTTTCTTT	CASGPPGLNRAFF
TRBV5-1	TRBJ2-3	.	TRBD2	TGCGCCAGCAGCTTGGACGGGACTAGCGGGAGTACAGATACGCAGTATTTT	CASSLDGTSGSTDTQYF
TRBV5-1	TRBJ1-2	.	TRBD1	TGCGCCAGCAGCAAAGGGACAGCGGGAGACGGCTACACCTTC	CASSKGTAGDGYTF